The rows below give T cell receptor beta chains drawn from one sample of a study of shared clonotypes between healthy human individuals. Generated by immunoSEQ multiplex PCR, the TCRdb table keeps only in-frame clones and is missing some. The data show about 1.1 million clones, more than 75% seen once. The sequenced sample was memory CD4+ T cells from PBMCs. The receptors were sampled from a man aged 18 to 29 in good health. Some clones in this sample may be carry-over from other donors' samples. The CDR3 runs from the conserved cysteine through the conserved F or W. Each record gives: clone size, D gene, CDR3 length, V gene, J gene, CDR3 DNA, CDR3 protein. The D gene is left open where the match is weak. Size is omitted from some rows. Given values are once, few, many or a class for expanded clones.

clone_size: NA; d_call: NA; cdr3_length: 14; v_call: TRBV29-1; j_call: TRBJ2-2; cdr3_nt: TGCAGCGCCCTTCGGGGGAGTAGTGCCGGGGAGCTGTTTTTT; cdr3_aa: CSALRGSSAGELFF
clone_size: many; d_call: TRBD1; cdr3_length: 16; v_call: TRBV28; j_call: TRBJ2-7; cdr3_nt: TGTGCCAGCAGTTTATTCATGGGACAGGGGGAATACGAGCAGTACTTC; cdr3_aa: CASSLFMGQGEYEQYF
clone_size: NA; d_call: NA; cdr3_length: 15; v_call: TRBV7-2; j_call: TRBJ2-3; cdr3_nt: TGTGCCAGCAGCTCCTACCGACTATTCACAGATACGCAGTATTTT; cdr3_aa: CASSSYRLFTDTQYF
clone_size: once; d_call: NA; cdr3_length: 15; v_call: TRBV4-1; j_call: TRBJ1-2; cdr3_nt: TGCGCCAGCAGCCAAGCGGGGGAATACTACTATGGCTACACCTTC; cdr3_aa: CASSQAGEYYYGYTF
clone_size: many; d_call: NA; cdr3_length: 17; v_call: TRBV11-2; j_call: TRBJ2-6; cdr3_nt: TGTGCCAGCAGCCGGTCGATTACAGGGACTGGGGCCAACGTCCTGACTTTC; cdr3_aa: CASSRSITGTGANVLTF
clone_size: once; d_call: NA; cdr3_length: 13; v_call: TRBV10-3; j_call: TRBJ1-2; cdr3_nt: TGTGCCATCAGTCCTGGGCAGCCCTATGGCTACACCTTC; cdr3_aa: CAISPGQPYGYTF
clone_size: NA; d_call: NA; cdr3_length: 13; v_call: TRBV4-3; j_call: TRBJ2-1; cdr3_nt: TGCGCCAGCAGCCAAGACACGTACAATGAGCAGTTCTTC; cdr3_aa: CASSQDTYNEQFF
clone_size: NA; d_call: NA; cdr3_length: 12; v_call: TRBV6-5; j_call: TRBJ2-1; cdr3_nt: TGTGCCAGCAGTCCCAGGGGCGATGAGCAGTTCTTC; cdr3_aa: CASSPRGDEQFF
clone_size: once; d_call: NA; cdr3_length: 14; v_call: TRBV4-3; j_call: TRBJ2-7; cdr3_nt: TGCGCCAGCAGCCAAGTCTGGGGGGTTGGCGAGCAGTACTTC; cdr3_aa: CASSQVWGVGEQYF
clone_size: NA; d_call: TRBD2; cdr3_length: 15; v_call: TRBV7-9; j_call: TRBJ2-2; cdr3_nt: TGTGCCAGCAGCCCTAGCGGGAGAGGTACCGGGGAGCTGTTTTTT; cdr3_aa: CASSPSGRGTGELFF
clone_size: once; d_call: TRBD2; cdr3_length: 16; v_call: TRBV7-8; j_call: TRBJ2-7; cdr3_nt: TGTGCCAGCAGTCGCGGAACCGGGACTAGTTCCTACGAGCAGTACTTC; cdr3_aa: CASSRGTGTSSYEQYF